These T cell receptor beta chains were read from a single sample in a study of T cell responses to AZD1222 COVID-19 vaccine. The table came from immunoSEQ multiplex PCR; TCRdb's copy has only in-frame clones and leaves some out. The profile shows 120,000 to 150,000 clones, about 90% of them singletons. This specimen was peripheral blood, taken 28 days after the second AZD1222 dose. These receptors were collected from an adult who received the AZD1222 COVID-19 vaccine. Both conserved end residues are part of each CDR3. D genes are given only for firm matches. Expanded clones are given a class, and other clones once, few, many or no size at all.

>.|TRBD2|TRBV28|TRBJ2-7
TGTGCCAGCAGGCGGGGACTAGCGGGAGTGGGCGAGCAGTACTTC
CASRRGLAGVGEQYF
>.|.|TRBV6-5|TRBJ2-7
TGTGCCAGCAGTTCCCGGGACCGATGGGGCTACGAGCAGTACTTC
CASSSRDRWGYEQYF
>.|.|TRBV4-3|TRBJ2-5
TGCGCCAGCAGCCAAGCTCGCAGGGAGACCCAGTACTTC
CASSQARRETQYF
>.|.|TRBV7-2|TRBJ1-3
TGTGCCAGCAGCTTAGGGGGTGGAAACACCATATATTTT
CASSLGGGNTIYF
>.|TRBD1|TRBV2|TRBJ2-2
TGTGCCAGCCGGATGGACAGGGGTTTGTCCACCGGGGAGCTGTTTTTT
CASRMDRGLSTGELFF
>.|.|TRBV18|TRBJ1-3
TGTGCCAGCTCACCAGACAGGATCTCTGGAAACACCATATATTTT
CASSPDRISGNTIYF
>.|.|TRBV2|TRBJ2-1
TGTGCCACCCAGAGGGACCCCGAACCGAATGAGCAGTTCTTC
CATQRDPEPNEQFF
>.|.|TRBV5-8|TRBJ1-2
TGTGCCAGCAGCTTGGGGCAGGCGAACTATGGCTACACCTTC
CASSLGQANYGYTF
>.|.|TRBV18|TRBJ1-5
TGTGCCAGCTCCGTCGACCAGGGACCGGGACAGCCCCAGCATTTT
CASSVDQGPGQPQHF
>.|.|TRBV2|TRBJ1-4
TGTGCCAGCAGTGGGTCCGGGAGGAAACTGTTTTTT
CASSGSGRKLFF
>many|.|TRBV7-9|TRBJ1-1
TGTGCCAGCAGTCGGGGGGAAGCTTTCTTT
CASSRGEAFF
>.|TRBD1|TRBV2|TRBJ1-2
TGTGCCAGCAGACAACAGGGGGCGATAGGCTATGGCTACACCTTC
CASRQQGAIGYGYTF
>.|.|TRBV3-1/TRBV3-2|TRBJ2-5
TGTGCCAGCAGCCAAGTGACACTAGATTATGAAGAGACCCAGTACTTC
CASSQVTLDYEETQYF
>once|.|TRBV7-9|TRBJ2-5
TGTGCCAGCAGCTTAGGGTTTGGGGGGTCTGCAACTGTGGAGACCCAGTACTTC
CASSLGFGGSATVETQYF
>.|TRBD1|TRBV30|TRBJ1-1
TGTGCCTGGAGAGCGACAGGGGCGGGTGAAGCTTTCTTT
CAWRATGAGEAFF
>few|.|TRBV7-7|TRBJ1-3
TGTGCCAGCAGCTTAGCGCGGGGCGCTGGAAACACCATATATTTT
CASSLARGAGNTIYF
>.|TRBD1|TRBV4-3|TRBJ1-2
TGCGCCAGCAGCCACCTCCGGACAGGGTCGCTCTATGGCTACACCTTC
CASSHLRTGSLYGYTF
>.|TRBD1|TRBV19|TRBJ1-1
TGTGCCAGTAGTCACAGACAGGGGGCACTTGGAGGCTCTGAAGCTTTCTTT
CASSHRQGALGGSEAFF
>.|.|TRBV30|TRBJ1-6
TGTGCCTGGACCCCCGGGGGGGATTCACCCCTCCACTTT
CAWTPGGDSPLHF
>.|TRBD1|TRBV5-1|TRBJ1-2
TGCGCCAGCAGCTTGGGGAGGGGGCGAAGTGGCTACACCTTC
CASSLGRGRSGYTF
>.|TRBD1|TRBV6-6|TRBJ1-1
TGTGCCAGCAGTTACGGGACAGGGACGGGGGCTGAAGCTTTCTTT
CASSYGTGTGAEAFF
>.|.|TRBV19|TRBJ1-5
TGTGCCAGTAATAGGGCCTCGGAGAGCAATCAGCCCCAGCATTTT
CASNRASESNQPQHF
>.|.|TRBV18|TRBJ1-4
TGTGCCAGCTCGCCGGGGTGGGAAAAACTGTTTTTT
CASSPGWEKLFF
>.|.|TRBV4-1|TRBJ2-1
TGCGCCAGCAGCCACCCAGGGGGCAAACGGGAGGTTGGAAGGGATGAGCAGTTCTTC
CASSHPGGKREVGRDEQFF
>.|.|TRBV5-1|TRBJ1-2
TGCGCCAGCTCTCCCGCCGGGGACTATGGCTACACCTTC
CASSPAGDYGYTF